The clone carrying this T cell receptor (beta chain) has only one observation. This CDR3 has 15 amino acids. V lost 2 bases to trimming and J lost 5 bases, with 13 bases between them. Germline lookup yields CDR1 MNHEY and CDR2 SVGAGI. Obtained as resections during corrective heart surgery, the thymus tissue was then studied. The record originates from a study of human thymus T cells. The data were produced by immunoSEQ multiplex PCR, yet TCRdb's version contains in-frame clones alone and is incomplete. The data contain fewer than 85,000 clones, 90% to 95% of them singletons. The sample comprised thymus tissue. The chain recombines TRBV6-5 with TRBJ1-5, with D unclear. This receptor was identified in a girl under three years old with a congenital heart defect but otherwise immunologically healthy. CDR3 region: CASSYVLGRDQPQHF. The CDR3 region has the DNA TGTGCCAGCAGTTACGTACTAGGGAGGGATCAGCCCCAGCATTTT.